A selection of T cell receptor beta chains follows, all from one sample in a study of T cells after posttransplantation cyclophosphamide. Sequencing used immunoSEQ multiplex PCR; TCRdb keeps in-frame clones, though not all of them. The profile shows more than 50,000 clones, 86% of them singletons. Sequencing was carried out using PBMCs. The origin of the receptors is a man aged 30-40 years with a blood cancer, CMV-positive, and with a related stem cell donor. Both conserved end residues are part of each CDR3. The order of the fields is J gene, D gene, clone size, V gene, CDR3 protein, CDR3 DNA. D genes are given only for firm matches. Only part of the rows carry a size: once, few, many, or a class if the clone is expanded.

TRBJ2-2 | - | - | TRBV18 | CASSQNRNTGELFF | TGTGCCAGCTCACAGAACAGGAACACCGGGGAGCTGTTTTTT
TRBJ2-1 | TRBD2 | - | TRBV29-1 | CSVEGTSGSRGSYNEQFF | TGCAGCGTTGAGGGGACTAGCGGGAGTCGGGGCTCCTACAATGAGCAGTTCTTC
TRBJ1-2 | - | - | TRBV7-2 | CASSLTGYGYTF | TGTGCCAGCAGCTTAACGGGCTATGGCTACACCTTC
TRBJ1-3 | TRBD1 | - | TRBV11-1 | CASSDQGGFDSGNTIYF | TGTGCCAGCAGCGATCAAGGGGGCTTTGACTCTGGAAACACCATATATTTT
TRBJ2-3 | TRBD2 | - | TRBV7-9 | CASSRAGTSGTRRGTQYF | TGTGCCAGCAGCCGAGCCGGGACTAGCGGAACCCGGAGGGGTACGCAGTATTTT
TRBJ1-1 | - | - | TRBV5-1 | CASSLSQGPNTEAFF | TGCGCCAGCAGCTTGTCTCAGGGGCCGAACACTGAAGCTTTCTTT
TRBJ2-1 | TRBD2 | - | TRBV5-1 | CASSLTGTSGYNEQFF | TGCGCCAGCAGCTTAACCGGGACTAGCGGTTACAATGAGCAGTTCTTC
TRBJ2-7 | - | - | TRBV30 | CAWSVRSDEQYF | TGTGCCTGGAGTGTACGGAGCGACGAGCAGTACTTC
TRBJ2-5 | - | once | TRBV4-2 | CASSQVLGASGETQYF | TGTGCCAGCAGCCAAGTTCTGGGGGCGAGTGGAGAGACCCAGTACTTC
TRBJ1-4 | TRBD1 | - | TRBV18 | CASSPRTGADEKLFF | TGTGCCAGCTCACCACGTACAGGGGCGGATGAAAAACTGTTTTTT
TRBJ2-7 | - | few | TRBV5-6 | CASSLGSGSYEQYF | TGTGCCAGCAGCTTGGGTAGCGGCTCCTACGAGCAGTACTTC
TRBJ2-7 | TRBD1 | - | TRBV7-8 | CASSPGQEPYEQYF | TGTGCCAGCAGCCCTGGACAGGAGCCCTACGAGCAGTACTTC
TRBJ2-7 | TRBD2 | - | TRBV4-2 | CASSRGLAGSYEQYF | TGTGCCAGCAGCCGCGGACTAGCCGGCTCCTACGAGCAGTACTTC
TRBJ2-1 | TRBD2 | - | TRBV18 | CASSPLTASGRPSSYNEQFF | TGTGCCAGCTCACCATTAACGGCTAGCGGGAGGCCTAGCTCCTACAATGAGCAGTTCTTC
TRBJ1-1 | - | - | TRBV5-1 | CASSLRGQNTEAFF | TGCGCCAGCAGCTTGCGGGGACAAAACACTGAAGCTTTCTTT